This T cell receptor beta chain was sequenced in a study of blood T cell repertoires in COVID-19. Study information: Spain, Italy and the United States supplied samples that represented acute and convalescent COVID-19.

Original handling: Reference gene primers were amplified, and this amplification served to estimate nucleated cell counts. Generated by immunoSEQ multiplex PCR, the TCRdb table keeps only in-frame clones and is missing some. The D gene and trimming were derived from the DNA, and the V and J assignments and clone size from that table. The sample gives 95,000 to 150,000 clones, 60% to 85% of which show up once; under 0.95% is in the top ten. Germline V lookup: CDR1 KGHSH, CDR2 LQKENI. V lost 6 bases and J lost 3, with 12 bases in between. The CDR3 is 13 residues long. This clone has just a few counts. V is TRBV18 and J is TRBJ2-7, with D hard to call. The specimen was peripheral blood. This sequence was found in a human donor with acute or convalescent COVID-19. The donor label of this sample is uncertain. The CDR3, as DNA: TGTGCCAGCTCGTACGAGGTGGACTACGAGCAGTACGTC. Residues: CASSYEVDYEQYV.